A few counts support the clone carrying this TCR beta chain. Its antigen is unknown. This sample stems from a study of shared clonotypes between healthy human individuals. Whole-study results and caveats: Sequencing depth was predicted to influence how clonotypes are shared among donors.

The CDR3 has 13 residues. Per germline, CDR1 MDHEN and CDR2 SYDVKM. V lost 7 bases and J lost 3; bases outside the gene matches: 5. Several immunoSEQ plates received, in even portions, the genomic DNA of each subset. Sequencing was performed with immunoSEQ multiplex PCR; in TCRdb, only in-frame clones are kept and a portion is missing. The sample consists of about 1 million clones, about 70% of them appearing once. The sequencing sample was made of memory CD4+ T cells sorted from blood. The sample's subset: CD45RA-negative fraction. The chain has TRBV28 and TRBJ1-2; 7 nucleotides match TRBD1. This clonotype originated in a man aged 18 to 35 in good health. The CDR3 reads CASTGTDYYGYTF. CDR3 nucleotide sequence: TGTGCCAGCACCGGGACAGACTACTATGGCTACACCTTC.